Each of the 31 T cell receptor beta chains below was sequenced from the same sample in a study of blood T cell repertoires in COVID-19. Profiled with immunoSEQ multiplex PCR; TCRdb holds only in-frame clones, not every one. The table shows tens of thousands of clones, with 82% occurring only once. What was sequenced was peripheral blood. The receptors stem from a man aged 45-65 years with active or convalescent COVID-19.

The rearrangement links TRBV19 to TRBJ1-5; 8 nucleotides match TRBD1. The germline CDR1 and CDR2 sequences are LNHDA and SQIVND (reference sequence). This CDR3 spans 15 amino acids. The junction had 6 bases not matched to a gene; V was cut back by 5 bases and J by 3 bases. The CDR3 spells CASSWADRDNQPQHF. As DNA, the CDR3 is TGTGCCAGTAGTTGGGCGGACAGGGACAATCAGCCCCAGCATTTT. Full variable domain (outside the CDR3, taken from reference TRBV19 and TRBJ1-5): DGGITQSPKYLFRKEGQNVTLSCEQNLNHDAMYWYRQDPGQGLRLIYYSQIVNDFQKGDIAEGYSVSREKKESFPLTVTSAQKNPTAFYLCASSWADRDNQPQHFGDGTRLSIL.

The gene calls are TRBV6-5 and TRBJ2-1, with D perhaps TRBD1 (5 bases). The V and J ends lost 5 bases and 11 bases respectively, with 10 bases between them. Germline CDR1 is MNHEY and CDR2 is SVGAGI. The CDR3 spans 11 residues. The CDR3 DNA follows: TGTGCCAGCAGTCAGCAGGGTCAGCAGTTCTTC. Amino acids: CASSQQGQQFF.

The chain carries TRBV28 and TRBJ2-7; 8 bases map to TRBD1. Germline V CDR1 and CDR2: MDHEN, SYDVKM. The trim removed 8 bases at V and 7 bases at J, leaving 4 bases unmatched. The CDR3 has 11 residues. Here the CDR3 DNA reads TGTGCCAGCCAGGGGGCCAGGGAGCAGTACGTC. As protein: CASQGAREQYV.

The chain links TRBV5-1 to TRBJ1-2; no definite D call. Trimming removed 4 bases from V and 8 bases from J, with 15 bases in between. Germline values: CDR1 SGHRS, CDR2 YFSETQ. This CDR3 region has 13 residues. Here the CDR3 reads CASSMDTLLGYTF. DNA for the CDR3: TGCGCCAGCAGCATGGATACTTTACTAGGCTACACCTTC.

This clone was recorded only once. V usage is TRBV29-1 and J usage is TRBJ2-6; tentatively, D is TRBD2 (6 bases). The CDR3 covers 14 residues. Trimming shortened V by 7 bases and J by 1 base, and 11 bases separated the two germline ends. Per germline, CDR1 SQVTM and CDR2 ANQGSEA. CDR3 coding DNA: TGCAGCGCCAGGGCGGGATCTGGGGCCAACGTCCTGACTTTC. This codes for CSARAGSGANVLTF. The full variable domain, its missing parts supplied by reference TRBV29-1 and TRBJ2-6, is SAVISQKPSRDICQRGTSLTIQCQVDSQVTMMFWYRQQPGQSLTLIATANQGSEATYESGFVIDKFPISRPNLTFSTLTVSNMSPEDSSIYLCSARAGSGANVLTFGAGSRLTVL.

The chain uses TRBV7-8 and TRBJ2-3, with D possibly being TRBD1 (6 bases). The V and J ends lost 5 bases and 8 bases respectively, with 11 bases between them. This CDR3 is 12 amino acids long. The germline V gene has CDR1 SGHVS and CDR2 FQNEAQ. The CDR3 sequence is CASSPGVVTQYF. In DNA, the CDR3 is TGTGCCAGCAGCCCAGGGGTGGTTACGCAGTATTTT.

This clone was observed once. This chain connects TRBV2 to TRBJ2-5, with 12 bases lining up with TRBD1. Per germline, CDR1 SNHLY and CDR2 FYNNEI. The V and J ends lost 6 bases and 5 bases, in that order; junction bases with no gene match: 7. The CDR3 length is 15 residues. Written as DNA, the CDR3 is TGTGCCAGCAGAGACGGGACAGGGGGCTGGGAGACCCAGTACTTC. It encodes CASRDGTGGWETQYF.

The rearrangement links TRBV28 to TRBJ1-2; 8 bases line up with TRBD1. The V gene end was trimmed by 3 bases and the J gene end by 2 bases; junction bases not matched to a gene: 5. CDR1 and CDR2 from the germline V gene are MDHEN and SYDVKM. This CDR3 has 15 residues. CDR3 sequence (DNA): TGTGCCAGCAGTTTGGGTCAGGGGGCGAACTATGGCTACACCTTC. It codes for CASSLGQGANYGYTF.

This clone appeared a few times. V and J are TRBV29-1 and TRBJ2-5, with D perhaps matching TRBD2 (6 bases). Trimming pared 5 bases from V and 1 base from J, leaving 11 bases between. The CDR3 length is 13 residues. The germline gives CDR1 SQVTM, CDR2 ANQGSEA. The DNA of the CDR3 is TGCAGCGTTCTTGCGGGGTTCCAAGAGACCCAGTACTTC. Its translation: CSVLAGFQETQYF.

This chain links TRBV18 with TRBJ2-5; D is perhaps TRBD1 (6 bases). The CDR3 is 14 residues long. V lost 5 bases, J lost 2 bases, and 12 bases lay in between. CDR1 is KGHSH and CDR2 is LQKENI in the germline V gene. The CDR3 spells CASSSGTSQETQYF. DNA for the CDR3: TGTGCCAGCTCATCGGGGACATCTCAAGAGACCCAGTACTTC. The whole variable domain, filled in from reference TRBV18 and TRBJ2-5, reads NAGVMQNPRHLVRRRGQEARLRCSPMKGHSHVYWYRQLPEEGLKFMVYLQKENIIDESGMPKERFSAEFPKEGPSILRIQQVVRGDSAAYFCASSSGTSQETQYFGPGTRLLVL.

The V call is TRBV6-6, the J call TRBJ2-1, with 16 nucleotides matching TRBD2. The trim removed 4 bases at V and 11 bases at J, leaving 8 bases unmatched. The CDR3 contains 16 residues. Germline lookup yields CDR1 MNHNY and CDR2 SVGAGI (reference sequence). Here the CDR3 DNA reads TGTGCCAGCAGTTCCTCGGGACTAGCGGGGGGGCTACAGCAGTTCTTC. This codes for CASSSSGLAGGLQQFF.

This sequence joins TRBV19 and TRBJ2-3; 7 bases are a match to TRBD1. Germline CDR1 reads LNHDA; CDR2 reads SQIVND (reference sequence). CDR3 size: 15 residues. The V segment lost 10 bases and the J segment 0 bases; nucleotides outside the gene matches: 10. In DNA, the CDR3 is TGTGCCACCCTGACAGGGCACTCTAGCACAGATACGCAGTATTTT. Amino acid sequence: CATLTGHSSTDTQYF.

V is TRBV6-2 or TRBV6-3 and J is TRBJ2-1; D gene unclear. The CDR3 sequence is 15 residues long. CDR1 is MNHEY, CDR2 SVGEGT, per germline. V was shortened by 5 bases and J by 0 bases, with 11 bases between the two germline ends. The CDR3 DNA sequence: TGTGCCAGCAGTACCACACCTTTCTCCTACAATGAGCAGTTCTTC. Its translation: CASSTTPFSYNEQFF.

This clone has only one observation. The gene calls are TRBV3-1 (or the pseudogene TRBV3-2) and TRBJ1-1; TRBD1 agrees at 9 bases. The CDR3 consists of 14 residues. The V gene's germline CDR1 is LGHDT and CDR2 YNNKEL (reference sequence). The V and J ends lost 3 bases and 8 bases, in that order; junction bases with no gene match: 7. Here the CDR3 DNA reads TGTGCCAGCAGCCAGGGGACAGGGAACAGGGAAGCTTTCTTT. Residues: CASSQGTGNREAFF.

The chain carries TRBV7-2 and TRBJ2-4, with D unclear. CDR1 is SGHTA, CDR2 FQGNSA, per germline. Trimming left V 5 bases short and J 16 bases short, with 15 bases between. The CDR3 extends over 11 amino acids. The CDR3 nucleotides read TGTGCCAGCAGCGCCCTAGTCGGTGGTTACTTC. Protein: CASSALVGGYF.

In its sample, this clone was seen many times. The rearrangement uses TRBV11-2 and TRBJ1-6, with D perhaps matching TRBD1 (5 bases). Trimming shortened V by 2 bases and J by 7 bases, and 12 bases separated the two germline ends. CDR1 and CDR2 (germline): SGHAT, FQNNGV. The CDR3 is 15 residues long. The DNA of the CDR3 is TGTGCCAGCAGCTTAACCCCAGGGCTGAATTCACCCCTCCACTTT. It codes for CASSLTPGLNSPLHF.

V is TRBV6-1 and J is TRBJ1-4; D gene ambiguous. The CDR3 has 15 residues. V lost 2 bases and J lost 6, with 13 bases in between. Germline V gives CDR1 MNHNS, CDR2 SASEGT. CDR3 bases: TGTGCCAGCAGTGAATGGCCCCAGCGGGATGAAAAACTGTTTTTT. This encodes CASSEWPQRDEKLFF.

The rearrangement uses TRBV28 and TRBJ1-1, with D possibly matching TRBD1 (6 bases). V was trimmed by 4 bases and J by 1 base, leaving 16 bases between them. CDR1 is MDHEN, CDR2 SYDVKM, per germline. The CDR3 totals 16 residues. The CDR3 nucleotides read TGTGCCAGCAGTTCTGCCGGGGGGGGCTGGAACACTGAAGCTTTCTTT. It yields the protein CASSSAGGGWNTEAFF.

The chain uses TRBV10-2 and TRBJ2-7; unclear D gene. CDR3 size: 12 residues. Germline CDR1 WSHSY, CDR2 SAAADI. Trimming cost V 3 bases and J 7 bases, with 10 bases left between them. CDR3 protein: CASSDPTLEQYV. CDR3 bases: TGCGCCAGCAGTGACCCTACCCTTGAGCAGTACGTC.

The rearrangement joins TRBV2 to TRBJ1-3, with a tentative D call TRBD1 (6 bases). Trimming stripped 4 bases from V and 6 bases from J, with 16 bases between. The CDR3 has 15 residues. Germline V gene sequence: CDR1 SNHLY, CDR2 FYNNEI. The CDR3: CASSASWQGKNTIYF. CDR3 DNA sequence: TGTGCCAGCAGTGCGTCTTGGCAGGGGAAAAACACCATATATTTT.

The rearrangement uses TRBV28 and TRBJ2-1; D is unresolved. The V end was cut by 5 bases, the J end by 7 bases, with 12 bases between. Germline V lookup: CDR1 MDHEN, CDR2 SYDVKM. CDR3 length: 13 amino acids. The CDR3 is CASSRHTGNEQFF. The CDR3 DNA is TGTGCCAGCAGTCGGCACACGGGTAATGAGCAGTTCTTC.

The chain joins TRBV5-4 to TRBJ1-6; possible D gene TRBD1, 5 bases. Germline CDR1 and CDR2: SGHNT and YYREEE (reference sequence). There are 17 residues in the CDR3. V lost 0 bases and J 7 bases, leaving 17 bases between the germline ends. In DNA, the CDR3 is TGTGCCAGCAGCTTGGGAGGTTCGGGCAGGGCCAATTCACCCCTCCACTTT. Translating gives CASSLGGSGRANSPLHF.

The chain combines TRBV30 with TRBJ1-6; TRBD1 matches at 11 bases. Germline V lookup: CDR1 GTSNPN, CDR2 SVGIG (reference sequence). The J segment lost 9 bases and the V segment lost 0 bases, leaving 1 base of the junction unmatched. The CDR3 is 14 amino acids. For the CDR3, the DNA is TGTGCCTGGAGTGTCGGGACAGGGGGTTCACCCCTCCACTTT. Translation: CAWSVGTGGSPLHF. Full variable domain (remainder filled in from reference TRBV30 and TRBJ1-6): SQTIHQWPATLVQPVGSPLSLECTVEGTSNPNLYWYRQAAGRGLQLLFYSVGIGQISSEVPQNLSASRPQDRQFILSSKKLLLSDSGFYLCAWSVGTGGSPLHFGNGTRLTVT.

The rearrangement uses TRBV18 and TRBJ2-1; D is unclear. The V and J ends lost 3 bases and 7 bases respectively, with 10 bases between them. In germline, CDR1 is KGHSH, CDR2 LQKENI. CDR3 length equals 13 residues. The DNA for the CDR3 is TGTGCCAGCTCACCCTCCGAGCTAAATGAGCAGTTCTTC. The encoded protein is CASSPSELNEQFF.

The J gene is TRBJ1-2, the V gene TRBV12-3 or TRBV12-4, with TRBD1 identical over 10 bases. V shed 6 bases and J 5 bases; nucleotides not matched to a gene: 3. The CDR3 has 13 amino acids. Written as DNA, the CDR3 is TGTGCCAGCAGCCAGGGACAGGGGTATGGCTACACCTTC. Its protein is CASSQGQGYGYTF.

The chain links TRBV5-1 to TRBJ1-3; 8 bases align to TRBD1. The germline V gene has CDR1 SGHRS and CDR2 YFSETQ. J was trimmed by 7 bases and V by 0 bases; bases with no gene match: 6. This CDR3 spans 15 amino acids. DNA for the CDR3: TGCGCCAGCAGCTTGGGACAGGGGTCTCGGAACACCATATATTTT. Amino acid sequence: CASSLGQGSRNTIYF. The full variable domain, rest sourced from reference TRBV5-1 and TRBJ1-3, is KAGVTQTPRYLIKTRGQQVTLSCSPISGHRSVSWYQQTPGQGLQFLFEYFSETQRNKGNFPGRFSGRQFSNSRSEMNVSTLELGDSALYLCASSLGQGSRNTIYFGEGSWLTVV.

This rearrangement joins TRBV19 to TRBJ2-2, with D possibly being TRBD1 (5 bases). In germline, CDR1 is LNHDA, CDR2 SQIVND (reference sequence). V lost 3 bases to trimming and J lost 7 bases, with 12 bases between them. This CDR3 comprises 14 residues. This CDR3 is CASSIQGRIGELFF. CDR3 coding DNA: TGTGCCAGTAGTATCCAGGGAAGGATCGGGGAGCTGTTTTTT. Full variable domain (rest looked up from reference TRBV19 and TRBJ2-2): DGGITQSPKYLFRKEGQNVTLSCEQNLNHDAMYWYRQDPGQGLRLIYYSQIVNDFQKGDIAEGYSVSREKKESFPLTVTSAQKNPTAFYLCASSIQGRIGELFFGEGSRLTVL.

The V gene is TRBV7-2, the J gene TRBJ1-1; D not resolved. Between the trimmed V and J ends, which lost 4 bases and 5 bases, there was a span of 11 bases. CDR3 length: 13 residues. Germline loops: CDR1 SGHTA, CDR2 FQGNSA. The CDR3 DNA sequence: TGTGCCAGCAGCTCAGGAGGGTGGACTGAAGCTTTCTTT. This gives the protein CASSSGGWTEAFF.

This clone was seen a single time. The chain carries TRBV9 and TRBJ2-3; a weak D match, TRBD2 (6 bases). Germline CDR1 SGDLS, CDR2 YYNGEE. Trimming pared 1 base from V and 0 bases from J, leaving 12 bases between. This CDR3 has 16 amino acids. The CDR3 region is CASSVLSAGSTDTQYF. The CDR3 nucleotides read TGTGCCAGCAGCGTACTATCCGCGGGGAGCACAGATACGCAGTATTTT.

The chain is built from TRBV9 and TRBJ1-5; 7 bases are shared with TRBD1. The germline V gene encodes CDR1 SGDLS and CDR2 YYNGEE. V lost 3 bases to trimming and J lost 4 bases; unmatched junction nucleotides: 10. This CDR3 is built from 16 residues. The CDR3 loop is CASSDPPGQLNQPQHF. CDR3 coding DNA: TGTGCCAGCAGCGACCCACCGGGACAGCTTAATCAGCCCCAGCATTTT.

The chain combines TRBV14 with TRBJ1-1; D remains unclear. Deletions cut 4 bases from V and 11 bases from J, with 14 bases between. The length of the CDR3 is 12 residues. Germline V gene sequence: CDR1 SGHDN, CDR2 FVKESK. The CDR3 protein is CASSPGYPWAFF. The CDR3, as DNA: TGTGCCAGCAGCCCGGGTTACCCGTGGGCTTTCTTT.